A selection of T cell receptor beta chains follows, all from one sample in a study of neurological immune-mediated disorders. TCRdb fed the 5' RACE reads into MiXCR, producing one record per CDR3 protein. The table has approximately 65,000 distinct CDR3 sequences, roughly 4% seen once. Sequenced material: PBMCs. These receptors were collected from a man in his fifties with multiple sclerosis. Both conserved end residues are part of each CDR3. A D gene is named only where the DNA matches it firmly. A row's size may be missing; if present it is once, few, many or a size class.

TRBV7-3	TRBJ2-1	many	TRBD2	CASSPQASGVYNEQFF	TGTGCCAGCAGCCCACAGGCTAGCGGGGTCTACAATGAGCAGTTCTTC
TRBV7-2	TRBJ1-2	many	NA	CASSLTRDDYTF	TGTGCCAGCAGCTTAACCAGGGATGACTACACCTTC
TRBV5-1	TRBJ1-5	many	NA	CASSLGQGRNQPQHF	TGCGCCAGCAGCTTGGGGCAGGGACGCAATCAGCCCCAGCATTTT
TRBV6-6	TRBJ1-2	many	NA	CASSYSEFGVSYGYTF	TGTGCCAGCAGTTACTCGGAATTTGGGGTTTCCTATGGCTACACCTTC
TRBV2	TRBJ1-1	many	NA	CASSEWQGNTEAFF	TGTGCCAGCAGTGAGTGGCAGGGGAACACTGAAGCTTTCTTT
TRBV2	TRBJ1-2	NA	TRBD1	CASSGDRRSYGYTF	TGTGCCAGCAGTGGGGACAGACGCAGCTATGGCTACACCTTC
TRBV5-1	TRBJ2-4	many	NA	CASSTHQGGENIQYF	TGCGCCAGCAGCACGCACCAGGGGGGAGAAAACATTCAGTACTTC
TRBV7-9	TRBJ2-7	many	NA	CASSLSLDEQYF	TGTGCCAGCAGCTTATCTCTTGACGAGCAGTACTTC
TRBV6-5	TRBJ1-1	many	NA	CASFKTGLTEAFF	TGTGCCAGCTTTAAGACGGGCCTCACTGAAGCTTTCTTT
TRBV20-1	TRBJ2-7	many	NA	CSAPDKKNYEQYF	TGCAGTGCCCCGGACAAGAAGAACTACGAGCAGTACTTC
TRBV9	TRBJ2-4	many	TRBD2	CASSVAPGGKNIQYF	TGTGCCAGCAGCGTAGCCCCGGGGGGGAAAAACATTCAGTACTTC
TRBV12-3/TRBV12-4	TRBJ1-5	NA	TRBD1	CASSTGTGDSNQPQNF	TGTGCCAGCAGTACCGGGACAGGGGATAGCAATCAGCCCCAGAATTTT
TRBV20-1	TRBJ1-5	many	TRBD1	CSARGQGNQPQHF	TGCAGTGCTAGAGGACAGGGGAATCAGCCCCAGCATTTT
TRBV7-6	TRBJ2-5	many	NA	CASSLDSQETQYF	TGTGCCAGCAGCTTAGACAGCCAAGAGACCCAGTACTTC
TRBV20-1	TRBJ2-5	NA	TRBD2	CSARTILGLAGVETQYF	TGCAGTGCTAGGACTATTTTGGGACTAGCGGGGGTAGAGACCCAGTACTTC
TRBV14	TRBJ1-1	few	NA	CASSQVVGGAMNTEAFF	TGTGCCAGCAGCCAAGTAGTGGGGGGGGCGATGAACACTGAAGCTTTCTTT
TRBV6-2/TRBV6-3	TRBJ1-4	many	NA	CASSHGTRTNEKLFF	TGTGCCAGCAGCCACGGGACAAGAACTAATGAAAAACTGTTTTTT
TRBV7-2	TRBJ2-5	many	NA	CASSLAFGFETQYF	TGTGCCAGCAGCTTAGCGTTCGGGTTTGAGACCCAGTACTTC
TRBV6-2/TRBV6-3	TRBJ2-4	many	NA	CASSKQLAKNIQYF	TGTGCCAGCAGCAAGCAGCTAGCCAAAAACATTCAGTACTTC
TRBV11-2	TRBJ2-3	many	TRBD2	CASSLRTSGGASAATQYF	TGTGCCAGCAGCTTGCGGACTAGCGGGGGGGCGTCGGCAGCTACGCAGTATTTT
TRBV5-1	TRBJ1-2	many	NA	CASSLGGDSLYGYTF	TGCGCCAGCAGCTTGGGGGGAGACAGCCTCTATGGCTACACCTTC
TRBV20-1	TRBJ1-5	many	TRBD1	CSASDRGANQPQHF	TGCAGTGCTAGTGACAGGGGGGCCAATCAGCCCCAGCATTTT
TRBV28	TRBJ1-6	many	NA	CASSLLGSYNSPLHF	TGTGCCAGCAGTTTGTTGGGCTCCTATAATTCACCCCTCCACTTT
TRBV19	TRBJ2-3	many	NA	CASRGSALYTQYF	TGTGCCAGTAGAGGATCAGCACTATATACGCAGTATTTT
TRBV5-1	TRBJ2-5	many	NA	CASSAEGGGGETQYF	TGCGCCAGCAGCGCCGAAGGTGGGGGAGGAGAGACCCAGTACTTC
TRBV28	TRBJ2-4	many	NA	CASSRSRLIQYF	TGTGCCAGCAGTCGCTCCCGGTTGATTCAGTACTTC